The 23 T cell receptor beta chains below come from one sample, sequenced in a study of shared clonotypes between healthy human individuals. TCRdb's copy holds only in-frame clones and misses some; the assay was immunoSEQ multiplex PCR. Among millions of clones, 85% to 95% were seen once, and the ten largest hold 1.5% to 2%. Naive CD8 cells, CD45RO-negative and positively selected for CCR7, excluded terminally differentiated effector memory CD45RA+ cells. Sequences were obtained from naive CD8+ T cells from PBMCs. These receptors were obtained from a man younger than 35 in good health. Some clones in this sample may be carry-over from other donors' samples.

The chain uses TRBV11-2 and TRBJ2-5; the D gene is possibly TRBD1 (5 bases). Trimming stripped 4 bases from V and 2 bases from J, with 14 bases between. Germline-derived CDR1 and CDR2 are SGHAT and FQNNGV. The CDR3 extends over 15 amino acids. The CDR3 DNA reads TGTGCCAGCAGCTCGACAGTTGTATCACAAGAGACCCAGTACTTC. Its protein product is CASSSTVVSQETQYF.

The CDR3 DNA follows: TGTGCCACCAGCAGAGATTCCTCAGCAATGAACACTGAAGCTTTCTTT. Its protein is CATSRDSSAMNTEAFF. The V gene is TRBV15, the J gene TRBJ1-1, with D hard to call. V lost 0 bases, J lost 0 bases, and 11 bases lay in between. This CDR3 has 16 amino acids. Germline V gene lookup returns CDR1 LNHNV and CDR2 YYDKDF (reference sequence).

V usage is TRBV9 and J usage is TRBJ2-3, with 7 nucleotides matching TRBD2. The CDR3 is 15 residues long. With V trimmed by 4 bases and J by 1 base, 6 bases remained unmatched. From germline, CDR1 is SGDLS and CDR2 YYNGEE. CDR3 nucleotides: TGTGCCAGCAGCTGGGAGGGGACCGGCACAGATACGCAGTATTTT. Translation: CASSWEGTGTDTQYF.

This clone was observed once. J is TRBJ1-1 and V is TRBV11-3; a possible D gene is TRBD1 (6 bases). V was shortened by 5 bases and J by 6 bases, with 13 bases between the two germline ends. The CDR3 is 13 residues long. Germline V lookup: CDR1 SGHNT, CDR2 YENEEA. CDR3 protein: CASSPGTRAEAFF. The CDR3 bases are TGTGCCAGCAGCCCAGGGACAAGGGCTGAAGCTTTCTTT. Based on the CDR3 plus reference TRBV11-3 and TRBJ1-1, the full variable domain is EAGVVQSPRYKIIEKKQPVAFWCNPISGHNTLYWYLQNLGQGPELLIRYENEEAVDDSQLPKDRFSAERLKGVDSTLKIQPAELGDSAVYLCASSPGTRAEAFFGQGTRLTVV.

For this clone: Within the sample, other DNA sequences also encode this same CDR3. The gene calls are TRBV10-3 and TRBJ2-3, with TRBD2 identical over 7 bases. V shed 2 bases, J shed 2 bases, and the junction held 4 bases outside the gene matches. Germline V gene data show CDR1 as ENHRY and CDR2 as SYGVKD. The CDR3 is 15 amino acids. DNA for the CDR3: TGTGCCATCAGTGAGAGTCGGGACTACACAGATACGCAGTATTTT. This sequence encodes CAISESRDYTDTQYF.

This clone was seen just once. The chain uses TRBV30 and TRBJ2-1, with 10 bases lining up with TRBD1. Germline V gene lookup returns CDR1 GTSNPN and CDR2 SVGIG (reference sequence). V lost 3 bases to trimming and J lost 8 bases; unmatched junction nucleotides: 19. This CDR3 region has 18 residues. The CDR3 DNA reads as TGTGCCTGGAGGGGGACAGGGGTTCGCCAGGGGAGTGGGCATGAGCAGTTCTTC. Its protein is CAWRGTGVRQGSGHEQFF.

This rearrangement joins TRBV7-9 to TRBJ2-3, with unresolved D. Trimming took 2 bases from V and 0 from J, leaving 15 bases between them. The CDR3 extends over 17 amino acids. Looked up from germline, CDR1 is SEHNR and CDR2 is FQNEAQ (reference sequence). This chain's CDR3 is CASSLSSQETSTDTQYF. The CDR3, as DNA: TGTGCCAGCAGCTTATCATCGCAGGAAACTAGCACAGATACGCAGTATTTT.

The DNA of the CDR3 is TGCAGCGCCCGGGGTAGCGGGAGGTATGGGGCCTACGAGCAGTACTTC. Translated, it gives CSARGSGRYGAYEQYF. This chain links TRBV29-1 with TRBJ2-7; 10 bases fit TRBD2. CDR3 length: 16 amino acids. Germline loops: CDR1 SQVTM, CDR2 ANQGSEA. With 7 bases clipped from V and 2 bases from J, the junction kept 14 bases outside the gene matches.

J is TRBJ1-5 and V is TRBV19; TRBD1 matches 12 bases. Germline-derived CDR1 and CDR2 are LNHDA and SQIVND (reference sequence). The length of the CDR3 is 17 residues. V was clipped by 1 base and J by 7 bases; unmatched bases: 8. The CDR3 loop reads CASSIGGTGGARQPQHF. The CDR3 DNA follows: TGTGCCAGTAGTATAGGCGGGACAGGGGGCGCGAGGCAGCCCCAGCATTTT.

The chain recombines TRBV27 with TRBJ2-3; 10 bases line up with TRBD1. This CDR3 region has 15 residues. Germline CDR1 reads MNHEY; CDR2 reads SMNVEV (reference sequence). With 4 bases clipped from V and 1 base from J, the junction kept 2 bases outside the gene matches. CDR3 bases: TGTGCCAGCAGTTGGGGGACAGGGGGCACAGATACGCAGTATTTT. Translating gives CASSWGTGGTDTQYF.

The rearrangement uses TRBV7-9 and TRBJ1-5; TRBD1 matches 7 bases. This CDR3 contains 14 residues. Unmatched junction bases numbered 5, after V lost 8 bases and J lost 1 base. Germline V gene data show CDR1 as SEHNR and CDR2 as FQNEAQ (reference sequence). The CDR3 loop reads CASDRDGSNQPQHF. The CDR3 bases are TGTGCCAGCGACAGGGACGGGAGCAATCAGCCCCAGCATTTT.

The V and J genes are TRBV27 and TRBJ1-2; D possibly corresponds to TRBD1 (5 bases). V lost 5 bases, J lost 4 bases, and 14 bases lay in between. CDR1 and CDR2 from the germline V gene are MNHEY and SMNVEV (reference sequence). The CDR3 extends over 14 amino acids. This CDR3 reads CASSARGFSYGYTF. CDR3 bases: TGTGCCAGCAGTGCAAGGGGCTTTAGCTATGGCTACACCTTC.

V and J are TRBV4-1 and TRBJ1-2; 7 bases are a match to TRBD1. This CDR3 region has 14 residues. Germline lookup yields CDR1 MGHRA and CDR2 YSYEKL. Germline trimming cut 5 bases from V and 4 bases from J; bases unmatched to any gene: 7. This chain's CDR3 is CASSSAGGSYGYTF. In DNA form, the CDR3 reads TGCGCCAGCAGCTCGGCAGGGGGGTCCTATGGCTACACCTTC.

The chain uses TRBV4-1 and TRBJ2-7, with D unresolved. Germline V gene data show CDR1 as MGHRA and CDR2 as YSYEKL. Trimming stripped 2 bases from V and 3 bases from J, with 14 bases between. This CDR3 spans 15 amino acids. Written as DNA, the CDR3 is TGCGCCAGCAGCCAATCTATGGGCCGAGGCTACGAGCAGTACTTC. Its translation: CASSQSMGRGYEQYF.

This chain connects TRBV9 to TRBJ2-5, with 10 bases that match TRBD2. Germline CDR1 is SGDLS and CDR2 is YYNGEE. V trimming: 4 bases; J trimming: 5 bases; junction bases outside the gene matches: 14. This CDR3 spans 17 amino acids. CDR3 nucleotides: TGTGCCAGCAGCCCAGGGACCCTAGCGGGAGAATTGGAGACCCAGTACTTC. This codes for CASSPGTLAGELETQYF.

The chain carries TRBV10-3 and TRBJ2-1, with TRBD2 matching over 10 bases. Losses at the gene ends were 10 bases for V and 4 bases for J; bases not matched to a gene: 7. The CDR3 length is 14 residues. In germline, CDR1 is ENHRY, CDR2 SYGVKD. CDR3 sequence (DNA): TGTGCCACTAAGATAGCGGGAGGATACAATGAGCAGTTCTTC. Translation gives CATKIAGGYNEQFF.

The chain recombines TRBV28 with TRBJ2-7, with D possibly matching TRBD1 (5 bases). The V end was cut by 3 bases, the J end by 5 bases, with 14 bases between. The V gene's germline CDR1 is MDHEN and CDR2 SYDVKM. The CDR3 is 14 residues long. CDR3 residues: CASSLDKLVDEQYF. DNA of the CDR3: TGTGCCAGCAGTTTGGACAAGCTCGTCGACGAGCAGTACTTC.

The chain uses TRBV27 and TRBJ1-1; D possibly corresponds to TRBD1 (5 bases). Trimming removed 7 bases from V and 0 bases from J, with 15 bases in between. The CDR3 has 15 amino acids. The germline V gene has CDR1 MNHEY and CDR2 SMNVEV (reference sequence). The CDR3, as DNA: TGTGCCAGCACTCCTGGGGGGTTTATGAACACTGAAGCTTTCTTT. This sequence encodes CASTPGGFMNTEAFF.

The chain has TRBV29-1 and TRBJ2-3; 7 bases are a match to TRBD1. The CDR3 spans 11 residues. CDR1 and CDR2 (germline): SQVTM, ANQGSEA. J gave up 4 bases and V 8 bases, and 3 bases lay outside the gene matches. The CDR3 DNA sequence: TGCAGCATTACAGGGGCAGATACGCAGTATTTT. Amino acids: CSITGADTQYF.

V and J are TRBV4-1 and TRBJ2-7, with a weak D call TRBD2 (5 bases). The V end was cut by 1 base, the J end by 3 bases, with 16 bases between. Germline values: CDR1 MGHRA, CDR2 YSYEKL. CDR3 size: 16 residues. This chain's CDR3 is CASSQAPGLRGYEQYF. The DNA for the CDR3 is TGCGCCAGCAGCCAAGCTCCCGGGCTTCGGGGCTACGAGCAGTACTTC.

This sequence joins TRBV6-5 and TRBJ2-1; D possibly matches TRBD1 or TRBD2 (5 bases each). The CDR3 is 12 amino acids. The V gene lost 9 bases and the J gene lost 16 bases, with 22 bases spanning the gap. Germline CDR1 reads MNHEY; CDR2 reads SVGAGI. This CDR3 is CASGGEDIVQFF. In DNA form, the CDR3 reads TGTGCCAGTGGGGGTGAGGACATTGTTCAATTCTTC.

The chain recombines TRBV9 with TRBJ2-2; the match to TRBD1 covers 7 bases. Germline V gene lookup returns CDR1 SGDLS and CDR2 YYNGEE. The trim removed 0 bases at V and 6 bases at J, leaving 5 bases unmatched. This CDR3 is built from 15 residues. The CDR3 DNA follows: TGTGCCAGCAGCGTAGCGGGCACAGGGGCCGGGGAGCTGTTTTTT. Amino acids: CASSVAGTGAGELFF.

J is TRBJ2-5 and V is TRBV11-2; 10 bases fit TRBD1. The J call may be wrong; the DNA end is better matched by TRBJ2-7. CDR3 length equals 16 residues. Germline CDR1 and CDR2: SGHAT and FQNNGV. The CDR3 sequence: CASSYGQGVRSYEQYF. DNA of the CDR3: TGTGCCAGCAGCTATGGACAGGGGGTCCGCTCCTACGAGCAGTACTTC.